By share, the clone carrying this T cell receptor (beta chain) ranks as medium-sized. The antigen is undetermined. The record originates from a study of molecular identifiers for immune sequencing clone quantification. Findings of the study overall: Beyond 20 RNA copies, clones held over 99% of effector molecules, compared with under 1% in naive cells.

CDR3 length: 14 amino acids. V was shortened by 2 bases and J by 2 bases, with 11 bases between the two germline ends. The germline gives CDR1 SGHRS, CDR2 YFSETQ. In TCRdb, the PCR reads were re-called with MiXCR into one record per CDR3 protein. This table holds some 10,000 distinct CDR3 sequences, less than 20% found once. The chain uses TRBV5-1 and TRBJ2-7; possibly TRBD2 for D (6 bases). This TCR derives from a human donor in good health. Some libraries in this study had Jurkat cell RNA spiked in. The sequencing input was naive CD8+ T cells from blood, with Jurkat cell RNA spiked in. The sample's subset: FACS-sorted CD8+CD4-CCR7+CD45RA+ naive T cells. This CDR3 is CASSFPGETYEQYF. For the CDR3, the DNA is TGCGCCAGCAGCTTCCCGGGAGAGACCTACGAGCAGTACTTC.